Listed below are T cell receptor beta chains from one sample, sequenced in a study of T cell responses to AZD1222 COVID-19 vaccine. The method was immunoSEQ multiplex PCR; TCRdb's version includes in-frame clones alone and lacks a portion of them. This sample carries tens of thousands of clones, under 90% of them seen once, and the ten largest clones take approximately 1.3%. The sample was peripheral blood, taken 28 days after the second AZD1222 dose. These receptors were taken from an adult who received the AZD1222 COVID-19 vaccine. Both conserved end residues are part of each CDR3. The order of the fields is J gene, CDR3 length, D gene, clone size, V gene, CDR3 DNA, CDR3 protein. The D gene is left open where the match is weak. Expanded clones get a size class; other rows say once, few or many, or leave the size out.

J gene: TRBJ2-7; CDR3 length: 15; D gene: -; clone size: -; V gene: TRBV4-1; CDR3 DNA: TGCGCCAGCAGCCAAACCGGCGTCACCACCTACGAGCAGTACTTC; CDR3 protein: CASSQTGVTTYEQYF
J gene: TRBJ2-1; CDR3 length: 15; D gene: TRBD2; clone size: -; V gene: TRBV6-5; CDR3 DNA: TGTGCCAGCAGTTACACCGGACTAGCGGGAGGGGTGGTGTTCTTC; CDR3 protein: CASSYTGLAGGVVFF
J gene: TRBJ2-7; CDR3 length: 16; D gene: TRBD2; clone size: once; V gene: TRBV4-1; CDR3 DNA: TGCGCCAGCAGCCAAGACGCGGCTAGCGGGGCCTACGAGCAGTACTTC; CDR3 protein: CASSQDAASGAYEQYF
J gene: TRBJ2-1; CDR3 length: 15; D gene: TRBD2; clone size: -; V gene: TRBV29-1; CDR3 DNA: TGCAGCGGAAGCGACCTAGCGGGAACCTACAATGAGCAGTTCTTC; CDR3 protein: CSGSDLAGTYNEQFF
J gene: TRBJ1-3; CDR3 length: 16; D gene: TRBD1; clone size: -; V gene: TRBV28; CDR3 DNA: TGTGCCAGCAGTTTAAGGGGGCGGTGGTCTGGAAACACCATATATTTT; CDR3 protein: CASSLRGRWSGNTIYF
J gene: TRBJ1-3; CDR3 length: 17; D gene: -; clone size: -; V gene: TRBV4-2; CDR3 DNA: TGTGCCAGCAGCCAAGAGTTTACGCGGATCTCTGGAAACACCATATATTTT; CDR3 protein: CASSQEFTRISGNTIYF
J gene: TRBJ2-3; CDR3 length: 13; D gene: -; clone size: -; V gene: TRBV11-3; CDR3 DNA: TGTGCCAGCAGCTTAGGGGGCACAGATACGCAGTATTTT; CDR3 protein: CASSLGGTDTQYF
J gene: TRBJ1-3; CDR3 length: 14; D gene: -; clone size: -; V gene: TRBV5-4; CDR3 DNA: TGTGCCAGCAGCTCTGGGGTGGGTGGAAACACCATATATTTT; CDR3 protein: CASSSGVGGNTIYF
J gene: TRBJ1-2; CDR3 length: 12; D gene: -; clone size: -; V gene: TRBV9; CDR3 DNA: TGTGCCAGCAGCGTGGGTCGCTATGGCTACACCTTC; CDR3 protein: CASSVGRYGYTF
J gene: TRBJ1-2; CDR3 length: 14; D gene: -; clone size: -; V gene: TRBV24-1; CDR3 DNA: TGTGCCACCAGCGGTGACAGTATTGTTAATGGCTACACCTTC; CDR3 protein: CATSGDSIVNGYTF
J gene: TRBJ2-7; CDR3 length: 16; D gene: -; clone size: few; V gene: TRBV14; CDR3 DNA: TGTGCCAGCAGCCAAGGAGCAGCTCTCCAGGGCTACGAGCAGTACTTC; CDR3 protein: CASSQGAALQGYEQYF
J gene: TRBJ1-3; CDR3 length: 12; D gene: TRBD1; clone size: -; V gene: TRBV28; CDR3 DNA: TGTGCCAGCTGGACAGGGGGAGACACCATATATTTT; CDR3 protein: CASWTGGDTIYF
J gene: TRBJ2-7; CDR3 length: 13; D gene: -; clone size: -; V gene: TRBV4-1; CDR3 DNA: TGCGCCAGCTCGGGCCAGGGGCTATACGAGCAGTACTTC; CDR3 protein: CASSGQGLYEQYF
J gene: TRBJ2-1; CDR3 length: 18; D gene: TRBD1; clone size: -; V gene: TRBV28; CDR3 DNA: TGTGCCAGCAGTTTTGAATCTGGGACAGGGGTATCCTACAATGAGCAGTTCTTC; CDR3 protein: CASSFESGTGVSYNEQFF
J gene: TRBJ1-1; CDR3 length: 14; D gene: TRBD1; clone size: -; V gene: TRBV27; CDR3 DNA: TGTGCCAGCAGTCGACAGGGGTCGTACACTGAAGCTTTCTTT; CDR3 protein: CASSRQGSYTEAFF
J gene: TRBJ1-5; CDR3 length: 16; D gene: -; clone size: -; V gene: TRBV5-1; CDR3 DNA: TGCGCCAGCAGCTTGTTGGGGAACCAGGGCAATCAGCCCCAGCATTTT; CDR3 protein: CASSLLGNQGNQPQHF
J gene: TRBJ1-5; CDR3 length: 16; D gene: TRBD1; clone size: -; V gene: TRBV7-9; CDR3 DNA: TGTGCCAGCAGCTTGGGGCAGGGGGTTGGGGTTCAGCCCCAGCATTTT; CDR3 protein: CASSLGQGVGVQPQHF
J gene: TRBJ2-6; CDR3 length: 17; D gene: TRBD1; clone size: once; V gene: TRBV4-2; CDR3 DNA: TGTGCCAGCAGTTCTAACCAGGGGGCGGCGGGGGCCAACGTCCTGACTTTC; CDR3 protein: CASSSNQGAAGANVLTF
J gene: TRBJ2-3; CDR3 length: 18; D gene: TRBD2; clone size: -; V gene: TRBV7-2; CDR3 DNA: TGTGCCAGCAGCCACCAATTAGCGGGAGTAAGGGGGACAGATACGCAGTATTTT; CDR3 protein: CASSHQLAGVRGTDTQYF
J gene: TRBJ1-2; CDR3 length: 13; D gene: -; clone size: -; V gene: TRBV12-3/TRBV12-4; CDR3 DNA: TGTGCCACCATGCGGGGGCTCTCGGATGGCTACACCTTC; CDR3 protein: CATMRGLSDGYTF
J gene: TRBJ2-3; CDR3 length: 13; D gene: -; clone size: -; V gene: TRBV5-1; CDR3 DNA: TGCGCCAGCGGGAGACGGAGCACAGATACGCAGTATTTT; CDR3 protein: CASGRRSTDTQYF
J gene: TRBJ2-3; CDR3 length: 15; D gene: -; clone size: -; V gene: TRBV28; CDR3 DNA: TGTGCCAGCAGTTTATTACAGGGTTTTGGAGATACGCAGTATTTT; CDR3 protein: CASSLLQGFGDTQYF
J gene: TRBJ2-7; CDR3 length: 16; D gene: TRBD2; clone size: -; V gene: TRBV5-5; CDR3 DNA: TGTGCCAGCAGCTTGAATCTAGCGGGACTGGGGTACGAGCAGTACTTC; CDR3 protein: CASSLNLAGLGYEQYF
J gene: TRBJ2-7; CDR3 length: 14; D gene: -; clone size: -; V gene: TRBV15; CDR3 DNA: TGTGCCACCAGCGGGGGTATCAGGAGCTACGAGCAGTACTTC; CDR3 protein: CATSGGIRSYEQYF
J gene: TRBJ1-4; CDR3 length: 15; D gene: -; clone size: once; V gene: TRBV27; CDR3 DNA: TGTGCCAGCAGTTTAATCGGGGTTTCTAATGAAAAACTGTTTTTT; CDR3 protein: CASSLIGVSNEKLFF
J gene: TRBJ2-1; CDR3 length: 14; D gene: -; clone size: -; V gene: TRBV9; CDR3 DNA: TGTGCCAGCAGCGTAGGGAGCTCCTACAATGAGCAGTTCTTC; CDR3 protein: CASSVGSSYNEQFF
J gene: TRBJ2-1; CDR3 length: 14; D gene: TRBD1; clone size: -; V gene: TRBV5-4; CDR3 DNA: TGTGCCAGCAGCAGGACAGGGACGGACAATGAGCAGTTCTTC; CDR3 protein: CASSRTGTDNEQFF
J gene: TRBJ1-3; CDR3 length: 16; D gene: TRBD1; clone size: -; V gene: TRBV9; CDR3 DNA: TGTGCCAGCAGCACATTAGACAGGGGCTCTGGAAACACCATATATTTT; CDR3 protein: CASSTLDRGSGNTIYF
J gene: TRBJ1-1; CDR3 length: 11; D gene: -; clone size: -; V gene: TRBV30; CDR3 DNA: TGTGCGTTGACAGTCAACACTGAAGCTTTCTTT; CDR3 protein: CALTVNTEAFF
J gene: TRBJ2-7; CDR3 length: 12; D gene: TRBD1; clone size: -; V gene: TRBV10-3; CDR3 DNA: TGTGCCATCACGGGACAGGGCTACGAGCAGTACTTC; CDR3 protein: CAITGQGYEQYF
J gene: TRBJ2-3; CDR3 length: 12; D gene: -; clone size: -; V gene: TRBV6-5; CDR3 DNA: TGTGCCAGCGCCCTCATCGTTGATACGCAGTATTTT; CDR3 protein: CASALIVDTQYF
J gene: TRBJ1-6; CDR3 length: 15; D gene: -; clone size: once; V gene: TRBV27; CDR3 DNA: TGTGCCAGCAGTTTATCATACAGCCCGAATTCACCCCTCCACTTT; CDR3 protein: CASSLSYSPNSPLHF
J gene: TRBJ1-1; CDR3 length: 14; D gene: -; clone size: -; V gene: TRBV7-2; CDR3 DNA: TGTGCCAGCAGCTTAGGTCGGGGGAACACTGAAGCTTTCTTT; CDR3 protein: CASSLGRGNTEAFF
J gene: TRBJ1-1; CDR3 length: 14; D gene: TRBD1; clone size: -; V gene: TRBV5-4; CDR3 DNA: TGTGCCAGCAGTTTTGACAGGGGGTATACTGAAGCTTTCTTT; CDR3 protein: CASSFDRGYTEAFF
J gene: TRBJ2-3; CDR3 length: 16; D gene: -; clone size: -; V gene: TRBV4-2; CDR3 DNA: TGTGCCAGCAGCCAAGTGATACTAGCAGATGCGGATACGCAGTATTTT; CDR3 protein: CASSQVILADADTQYF
J gene: TRBJ1-3; CDR3 length: 15; D gene: -; clone size: once; V gene: TRBV7-2; CDR3 DNA: TGTGCCAGCAGCGCGCAAAGGGTGGCTGGAAACACCATATATTTT; CDR3 protein: CASSAQRVAGNTIYF